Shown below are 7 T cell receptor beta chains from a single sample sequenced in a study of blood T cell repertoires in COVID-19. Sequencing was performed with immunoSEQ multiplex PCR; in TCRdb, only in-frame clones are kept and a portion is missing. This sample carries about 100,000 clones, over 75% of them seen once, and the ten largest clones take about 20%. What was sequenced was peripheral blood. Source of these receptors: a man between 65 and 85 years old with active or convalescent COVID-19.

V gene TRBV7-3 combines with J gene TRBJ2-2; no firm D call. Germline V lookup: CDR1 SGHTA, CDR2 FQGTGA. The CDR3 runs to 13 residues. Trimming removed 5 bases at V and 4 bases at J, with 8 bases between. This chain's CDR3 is CASSPQSTGELFF. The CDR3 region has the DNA TGTGCCAGCAGCCCCCAGTCCACCGGGGAGCTGTTTTTT.

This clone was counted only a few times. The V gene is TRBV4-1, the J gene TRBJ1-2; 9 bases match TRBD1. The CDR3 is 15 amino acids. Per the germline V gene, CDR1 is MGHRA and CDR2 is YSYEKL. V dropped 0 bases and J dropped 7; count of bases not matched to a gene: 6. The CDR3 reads CASSQDTGTGFGYTF. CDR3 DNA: TGCGCCAGCAGCCAAGATACCGGGACAGGGTTTGGCTACACCTTC.

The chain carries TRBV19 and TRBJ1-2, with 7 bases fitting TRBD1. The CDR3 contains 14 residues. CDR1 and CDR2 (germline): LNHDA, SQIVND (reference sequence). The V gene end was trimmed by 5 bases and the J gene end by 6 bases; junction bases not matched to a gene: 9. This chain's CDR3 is CASSPRQGAHGYTF. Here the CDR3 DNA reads TGTGCCAGTAGTCCCAGACAGGGCGCGCATGGCTACACCTTC.

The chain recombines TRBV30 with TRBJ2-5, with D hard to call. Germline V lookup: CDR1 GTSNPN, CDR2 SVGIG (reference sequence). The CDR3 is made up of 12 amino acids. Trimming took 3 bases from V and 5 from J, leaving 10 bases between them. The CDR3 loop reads CAWRSNTETQYF. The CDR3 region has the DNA TGTGCCTGGAGATCGAACACGGAGACCCAGTACTTC. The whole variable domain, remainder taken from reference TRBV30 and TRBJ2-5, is SQTIHQWPATLVQPVGSPLSLECTVEGTSNPNLYWYRQAAGRGLQLLFYSVGIGQISSEVPQNLSASRPQDRQFILSSKKLLLSDSGFYLCAWRSNTETQYFGPGTRLLVL.

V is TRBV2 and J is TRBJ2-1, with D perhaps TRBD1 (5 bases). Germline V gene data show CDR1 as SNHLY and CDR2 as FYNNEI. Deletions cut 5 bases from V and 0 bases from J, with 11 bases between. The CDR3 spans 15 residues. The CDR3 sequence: CASSPQVPSYNEQFF. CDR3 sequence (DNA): TGTGCCAGCAGTCCACAGGTCCCCTCCTACAATGAGCAGTTCTTC.

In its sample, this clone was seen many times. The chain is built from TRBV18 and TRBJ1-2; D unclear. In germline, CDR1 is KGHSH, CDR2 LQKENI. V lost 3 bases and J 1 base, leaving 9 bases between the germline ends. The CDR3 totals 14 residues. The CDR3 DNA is TGTGCCAGCTCACCTAACAGCTATAACTATGGCTACACCTTC. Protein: CASSPNSYNYGYTF. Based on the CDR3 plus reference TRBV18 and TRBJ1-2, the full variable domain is NAGVMQNPRHLVRRRGQEARLRCSPMKGHSHVYWYRQLPEEGLKFMVYLQKENIIDESGMPKERFSAEFPKEGPSILRIQQVVRGDSAAYFCASSPNSYNYGYTFGSGTRLTVV.

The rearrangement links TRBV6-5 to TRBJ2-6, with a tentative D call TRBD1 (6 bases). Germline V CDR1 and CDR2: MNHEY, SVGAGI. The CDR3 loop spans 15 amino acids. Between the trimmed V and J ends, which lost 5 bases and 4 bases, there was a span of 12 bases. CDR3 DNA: TGTGCCAGCAGTCAAAACAGGGCCGGGGCCAACGTCCTGACTTTC. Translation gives CASSQNRAGANVLTF.